This passage covers 23 T cell receptor beta chains from one sample sequenced in a study of T cell repertoires in cytomegalovirus infection. From the reads, TCRdb called clonotypes with MiXCR, one entry per CDR3 protein. Found here are about 530,000 distinct CDR3 sequences, 26% of them singletons; the top ten hold less than 15%. Sample: PBMCs. All receptors come from a human donor in good health (CMV status not recorded). Some clones in this sample may be carry-over from other donors' samples.

This clonotype was seen more than once but under ten times. The gene calls are TRBV5-1 and TRBJ1-2; weak D call: TRBD1 (5 bases). Trimming stripped 5 bases from V and 3 bases from J, with 17 bases between. The CDR3 loop spans 15 amino acids. Germline V gene sequence: CDR1 SGHRS, CDR2 YFSETQ. In DNA, the CDR3 is TGCGCCAGCAGTCCCGAGGGGAGGCGCGACTATGGCTACACCTTC. Protein: CASSPEGRRDYGYTF.

The gene calls are TRBV19 and TRBJ1-5; the D gene is possibly TRBD1 (5 bases). The CDR3 is made up of 16 amino acids. The V and J ends lost 5 bases and 1 base respectively, with 15 bases between them. Germline V lookup: CDR1 LNHDA, CDR2 SQIVND (reference sequence). CDR3 bases: TGTGCCAGTAGTGGAGGGGTAGGTGCGAGCAATCAGCCCCAGCATTTT. It encodes CASSGGVGASNQPQHF.

The V gene is TRBV7-9, the J gene TRBJ2-7; tentatively, D is TRBD2 (6 bases). Germline-derived CDR1 and CDR2 are SEHNR and FQNEAQ (reference sequence). V lost 1 base and J lost 6, with 13 bases in between. This CDR3 contains 14 residues. This CDR3 reads CASSLDLARGEQYF. In DNA, the CDR3 is TGTGCCAGCAGCTTAGATCTCGCGCGGGGCGAGCAGTACTTC. Full variable domain (rest looked up from reference TRBV7-9 and TRBJ2-7): DTGVSQNPRHKITKRGQNVTFRCDPISEHNRLYWYRQTLGQGPEFLTYFQNEAQLEKSRLLSDRFSAERPKGSFSTLEIQRTEQGDSAMYLCASSLDLARGEQYFGPGTRLTVT.

The chain links TRBV27 to TRBJ2-6; D perhaps matches TRBD2 (5 bases). Between the trimmed V and J ends, which lost 3 bases and 0 bases, there was a span of 15 bases. This CDR3 spans 18 amino acids. Germline loops: CDR1 MNHEY, CDR2 SMNVEV (reference sequence). CDR3 protein: CASSFLRDLSSGANVLTF. The CDR3 coding sequence is TGTGCCAGCAGTTTTCTCCGGGATCTTAGCTCTGGGGCCAACGTCCTGACTTTC.

This clonotype occurred a few times. The chain joins TRBV20-1 to TRBJ2-3, with D maybe TRBD1 (7 bases). With 1 base removed from V and 8 bases from J, the gap between germline ends came to 28 bases. The CDR3 length is 18 residues. Germline V gives CDR1 DFQATT, CDR2 SNEGSKA (reference sequence). CDR3 loop: CSARVDFSGGGQGGTQYF. CDR3 in DNA: TGCAGTGCTAGAGTTGATTTTTCCGGAGGGGGCCAGGGTGGTACGCAGTATTTT.

Note on this clonotype: One end of the junction fails to match germline, which may point to a read error. The chain recombines TRBV4-1 with TRBJ2-5; 7 bases map to TRBD2. The CDR3 covers 14 residues. From germline, CDR1 is MGHRA and CDR2 YSYEKL. The CDR3 here is CASSQVWEGVTQYF. The CDR3 DNA sequence: TGTGCCAGCAGCCAAGTATGGGAGGGCGTTACCCAGTACTTC.

The chain uses TRBV6-6 and TRBJ1-5; TRBD1 is a possible D gene (6 bases). V was cut by 0 bases and J by 5 bases, with 14 bases left in between. The CDR3 contains 16 residues. Germline V gene lookup returns CDR1 MNHNY and CDR2 SVGAGI (reference sequence). CDR3 sequence (DNA): TGTGCCAGCAGTTACTCGAAGGGTCCAGGGGATCAGCCCCAGCATTTT. The encoded protein is CASSYSKGPGDQPQHF.

This clonotype appeared a few times. The gene calls are TRBV6-1 and TRBJ2-7; 12 bases map to TRBD1. V dropped 6 bases and J dropped 4; count of bases not matched to a gene: 7. Germline CDR1 MNHNS, CDR2 SASEGT. CDR3 length: 15 residues. The chain's CDR3 is CASRSGTGGLYEQYV. The DNA of the CDR3 is TGTGCCAGCAGATCCGGGACAGGGGGCCTATACGAGCAGTACGTC.

The chain couples TRBV19 to TRBJ1-1; weak D call: TRBD1 (6 bases). The germline CDR1 and CDR2 sequences are LNHDA and SQIVND (reference sequence). The V end lost 5 bases, the J end lost 1 base, and 11 bases lay between the germline ends. This CDR3 comprises 14 residues. In DNA, the CDR3 is TGTGCCAGTAGTGGACAGTCATCGAACACTGAAGCTTTCTTT. Translation: CASSGQSSNTEAFF.

This clonotype was seen only a few times. The CDR3: CASSLAARTTEAFF. CDR3 coding DNA: TGTGCCAGCAGTTTAGCGGCCAGGACCACTGAAGCTTTCTTT. The chain joins TRBV12-3 or TRBV12-4 to TRBJ1-1; unclear D gene. V was cut by 0 bases and J by 4 bases, with 9 bases left in between. This CDR3 region has 14 residues.

V and J are TRBV6-2 or TRBV6-3 and TRBJ2-5, with TRBD1 identical over 8 bases. The V and J ends lost 4 bases and 5 bases, in that order; junction bases with no gene match: 0. Germline V gene data show CDR1 as MNHEY and CDR2 as SVGEGT. There are 12 residues in the CDR3. The chain's CDR3 is CASSWDRETQYF. The CDR3, as DNA: TGTGCCAGCAGTTGGGACAGGGAGACCCAGTACTTC.

The chain is built from TRBV10-3 and TRBJ2-1; no firm D call. Per germline, CDR1 ENHRY and CDR2 SYGVKD. CDR3 length: 15 residues. With 2 bases removed from V and 0 bases from J, the gap between germline ends came to 8 bases. The CDR3 region is CAISELDPSYNEQFF. The CDR3 nucleotides are TGTGCCATCAGTGAGCTAGACCCCTCCTACAATGAGCAGTTCTTC.

This clonotype has a count of ten or more. The gene calls are TRBV11-2 and TRBJ1-1; D is ambiguous. There are 13 residues in the CDR3. Germline V lookup: CDR1 SGHAT, CDR2 FQNNGV. V dropped 5 bases and J dropped 3 bases, with 10 bases sitting between them. In DNA form, the CDR3 reads TGTGCCAGCAGCCCGCAGCTGGACACTGAAGCTTTCTTT. Translating gives CASSPQLDTEAFF.

The rearrangement links TRBV2 to TRBJ2-7, with a possible D match to TRBD2 (7 bases). The germline V gene encodes CDR1 SNHLY and CDR2 FYNNEI. The CDR3 runs 12 residues. The V end lost 7 bases, the J end lost 5 bases, and 12 bases lay between the germline ends. CDR3 region: CASKGGHHEQYV. CDR3 sequence (DNA): TGTGCCAGCAAGGGGGGGCACCACGAGCAGTACGTC.

The chain couples TRBV28 to TRBJ2-1, with D perhaps TRBD1 or TRBD2 (5 bases each). V was cut by 5 bases and J by 10 bases, with 18 bases left in between. The V gene's germline CDR1 is MDHEN and CDR2 SYDVKM. The CDR3 runs to 14 residues. CDR3 region: CASSISGALREQFF. The CDR3, as DNA: TGTGCCAGCAGTATATCCGGGGCCCTTAGGGAGCAGTTCTTC. The whole variable domain, remainder taken from reference TRBV28 and TRBJ2-1, is DVKVTQSSRYLVKRTGEKVFLECVQDMDHENMFWYRQDPGLGLRLIYFSYDVKMKEKGDIPEGYSVSREKKERFSLILESASTNQTSMYLCASSISGALREQFFGPGTRLTVL.

There are a few counts of this clonotype. The chain uses TRBV15 and TRBJ2-3, with TRBD2 matching over 8 bases. Germline lookup yields CDR1 LNHNV and CDR2 YYDKDF (reference sequence). Losses at the gene ends were 4 bases for V and 0 bases for J; bases not matched to a gene: 9. CDR3 length equals 17 residues. The CDR3 here is CATSTPPASGSTDTQYF. The DNA of the CDR3 is TGTGCCACCAGCACCCCCCCGGCTAGCGGGAGCACAGATACGCAGTATTTT.

This clonotype was counted between two and nine times. J is TRBJ1-1 and V is TRBV5-4, with D maybe TRBD1 (5 bases). The ends were cut back, 3 bases at V and 2 bases at J, with 11 bases in the middle. CDR3 size: 14 residues. Germline-derived CDR1 and CDR2 are SGHNT and YYREEE (reference sequence). CDR3 protein: CASSSWDRNTEAFF. CDR3 nucleotide sequence: TGTGCCAGCAGCTCATGGGACCGTAACACTGAAGCTTTCTTT. Full variable domain (missing parts from reference TRBV5-4 and TRBJ1-1): ETGVTQSPTHLIKTRGQQVTLRCSSQSGHNTVSWYQQALGQGPQFIFQYYREEENGRGNFPPRFSGLQFPNYSSELNVNALELDDSALYLCASSSWDRNTEAFFGQGTRLTVV.

This clonotype came up a few times. The chain is built from TRBV25-1 and TRBJ1-6; D is unclear. This CDR3 comprises 15 residues. V lost 3 bases to trimming and J lost 6 bases, with 12 bases between them. Per germline, CDR1 MGHDK and CDR2 SYGVNS. The CDR3 sequence: CASSEASAFNSPLHF. The CDR3 DNA is TGTGCCAGCAGTGAGGCTTCTGCCTTTAATTCACCCCTCCACTTT.

In this sample, this clonotype turned up a few times. V is TRBV7-8 and J is TRBJ2-6; possibly TRBD2 for D (7 bases). The CDR3 length is 18 residues. Per germline, CDR1 SGHVS and CDR2 FQNEAQ. V was clipped by 2 bases and J by 0 bases, with 14 bases between them. The CDR3 region is CASSLKSGGFSGANVLTF. The CDR3 DNA follows: TGTGCCAGCAGCTTAAAGTCGGGGGGCTTCTCTGGGGCCAACGTCCTGACTTTC.

This clonotype was detected only a few times. This chain connects TRBV28 to TRBJ2-6; D is ambiguous. Germline CDR1 is MDHEN and CDR2 is SYDVKM. Trimming left V 2 bases short and J 1 base short, with 6 bases between. The CDR3 length is 15 residues. The CDR3 loop is CASSLQLSGANVLTF. In DNA form, the CDR3 reads TGTGCCAGCAGTTTACAGCTATCTGGGGCCAACGTCCTGACTTTC. The full variable domain, with the rest looked up from reference TRBV28 and TRBJ2-6, is DVKVTQSSRYLVKRTGEKVFLECVQDMDHENMFWYRQDPGLGLRLIYFSYDVKMKEKGDIPEGYSVSREKKERFSLILESASTNQTSMYLCASSLQLSGANVLTFGAGSRLTVL.

The V and J genes are TRBV24-1 and TRBJ2-7; D remains ambiguous. CDR3 length equals 10 residues. Germline V lookup: CDR1 KGHDR, CDR2 SFDVKD. V was trimmed by 10 bases and J by 4 bases, leaving 7 bases between them. CDR3 amino acids: CATYGYEQYF. CDR3 DNA sequence: TGTGCCACGTACGGGTACGAGCAGTACTTC.

This sequence joins TRBV28 and TRBJ2-7, with TRBD1 identical over 11 bases. V dropped 6 bases and J dropped 9; count of bases not matched to a gene: 10. The CDR3 covers 14 residues. CDR1 is MDHEN and CDR2 is SYDVKM in the germline V gene. CDR3 sequence (DNA): TGTGCCAGCAGCTCGGGACAGGGGGTAATAGGGCAGTACTTC. This encodes CASSSGQGVIGQYF. Variable domain in full (rest from reference TRBV28 and TRBJ2-7): DVKVTQSSRYLVKRTGEKVFLECVQDMDHENMFWYRQDPGLGLRLIYFSYDVKMKEKGDIPEGYSVSREKKERFSLILESASTNQTSMYLCASSSGQGVIGQYFGPGTRLTVT.

V gene TRBV7-6 combines with J gene TRBJ2-7; D might be TRBD1 (6 bases). V lost 5 bases to trimming and J lost 2 bases, with 13 bases between them. CDR3 length: 14 residues. CDR1 SGHVS and CDR2 FNYEAQ come from the germline V gene. CDR3 in amino acids: CASSPGTRPYEQYV. DNA of the CDR3: TGTGCCAGCAGCCCGGGGACAAGACCCTACGAGCAGTACGTC.